The TCR beta chain under discussion was sequenced for a study of blood T cell repertoires in COVID-19. For the study at large: Nucleic acid was either cDNA or gDNA, and it came from T cells, B-cell-depleted T cells, or PBMCs.

Germline-derived CDR1 and CDR2 are SGHAT and FQNNGV. The ends lost 0 bases at V and 3 bases at J; junction bases unmatched: 5. The CDR3 loop spans 17 amino acids. In the original processing: Using reference gene primer amplification, nucleated cell counts were estimated. Profiled with immunoSEQ multiplex PCR; TCRdb holds only in-frame clones, not every one. The V and J calls and clone size are taken from that table; D and trimming were inferred from the DNA. The profile shows about 230,000 clones, around 86% of them singletons. The V gene is TRBV11-2, the J gene TRBJ2-7; 13 positions agree with TRBD2. Specimen: peripheral blood. This TCR came from a man over 45 with COVID-19, enrolled during active disease. CDR3 nucleotides: TGTGCCAGCAGCTTAGATTATCGGACTAGCGGGAGCTACGAGCAGTACTTC. This encodes CASSLDYRTSGSYEQYF.